This T cell receptor (beta chain) was sequenced for a study of cytomegalovirus exposure and HLA in healthy donors. This clone was seen only once. The method was immunoSEQ multiplex PCR; TCRdb's version includes in-frame clones alone and lacks a portion of them. The sample has 65,000 or so clones, around 90% seen once. The source material was PBMCs. The TCR comes from a woman aged 18-35 years in good health and CMV-seronegative.

CDR3 sequence (DNA): TGTGCCATACTAGCGGGAGATTATAACGAGCAGTACTTC. Its translation is CAILAGDYNEQYF. The chain recombines TRBV28 with TRBJ2-7; TRBD2 matches at 11 bases. The CDR3 totals 13 residues. The trim removed 10 bases at V and 5 bases at J, leaving 7 bases unmatched. Germline loops: CDR1 MDHEN, CDR2 SYDVKM.